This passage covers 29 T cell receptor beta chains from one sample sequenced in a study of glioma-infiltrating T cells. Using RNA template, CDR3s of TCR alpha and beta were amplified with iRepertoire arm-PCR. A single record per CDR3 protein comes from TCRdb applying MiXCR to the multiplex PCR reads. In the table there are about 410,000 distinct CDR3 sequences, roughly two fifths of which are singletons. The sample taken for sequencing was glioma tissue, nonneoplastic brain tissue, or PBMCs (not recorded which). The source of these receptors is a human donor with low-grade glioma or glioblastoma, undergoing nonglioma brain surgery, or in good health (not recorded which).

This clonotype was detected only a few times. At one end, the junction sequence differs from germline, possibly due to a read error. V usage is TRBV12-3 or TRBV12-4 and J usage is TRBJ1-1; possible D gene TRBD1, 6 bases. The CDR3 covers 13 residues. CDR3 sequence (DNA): TGTGCCAGCAGTCAAACAGGGAACGCTGAAGCTTTCTTT. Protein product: CASSQTGNAEAFF.

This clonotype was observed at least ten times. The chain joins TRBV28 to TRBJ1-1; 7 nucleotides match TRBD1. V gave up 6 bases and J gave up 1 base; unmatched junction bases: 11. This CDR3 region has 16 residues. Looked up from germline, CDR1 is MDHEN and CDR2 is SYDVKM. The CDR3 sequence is CASSRPGTVSNTEAFF. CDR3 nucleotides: TGTGCCAGCAGCCGTCCCGGGACAGTTTCGAACACTGAAGCTTTCTTT.

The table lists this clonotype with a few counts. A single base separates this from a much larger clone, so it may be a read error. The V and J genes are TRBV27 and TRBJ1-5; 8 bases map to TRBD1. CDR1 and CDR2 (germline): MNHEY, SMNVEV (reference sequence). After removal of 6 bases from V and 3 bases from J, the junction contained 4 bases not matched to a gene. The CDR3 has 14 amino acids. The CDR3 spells CASSRQGNNQPQHF. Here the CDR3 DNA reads TGTGCCAGCAGCCGACAGGGGAACAATCAGCCCCAGCATTTT.

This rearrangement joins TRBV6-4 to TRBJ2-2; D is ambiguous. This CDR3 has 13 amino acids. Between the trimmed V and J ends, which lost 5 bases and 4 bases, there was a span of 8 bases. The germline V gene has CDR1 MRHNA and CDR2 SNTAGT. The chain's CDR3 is CASSRLATGELFF. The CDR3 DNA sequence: TGTGCCAGCAGTCGATTGGCCACCGGGGAGCTGTTTTTT.

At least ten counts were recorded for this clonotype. CDR3 in amino acids: CASSRQLSTDTQYF. As DNA, the CDR3 is TGTGCCAGCAGTCGACAGCTAAGCACAGATACGCAGTATTTT. V is TRBV25-1 and J is TRBJ2-3; D is possibly TRBD1 (5 bases). The CDR3 runs to 14 residues. From germline, CDR1 is MGHDK and CDR2 SYGVNS. Between the trimmed V and J ends, which lost 5 bases and 0 bases, there was a span of 9 bases.

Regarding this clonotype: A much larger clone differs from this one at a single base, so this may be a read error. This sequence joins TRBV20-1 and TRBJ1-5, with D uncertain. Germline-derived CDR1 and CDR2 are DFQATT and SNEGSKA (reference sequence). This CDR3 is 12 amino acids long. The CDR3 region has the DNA TGCAGTGTTAGGAATAGCAATCAGCTCCAGCATTTT. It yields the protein CSVRNSNQLQHF.

CDR3 sequence reads: CAITSGALGEQYF. The CDR3 coding sequence is TGTGCCATTACTAGCGGGGCTCTGGGGGAGCAGTACTTC. The V gene is TRBV10-3, the J gene TRBJ2-7; 10 bases fit TRBD2. The CDR3 contains 13 residues. Germline CDR1 reads ENHRY; CDR2 reads SYGVKD. The V segment lost 9 bases and the J segment 7 bases; nucleotides outside the gene matches: 9.

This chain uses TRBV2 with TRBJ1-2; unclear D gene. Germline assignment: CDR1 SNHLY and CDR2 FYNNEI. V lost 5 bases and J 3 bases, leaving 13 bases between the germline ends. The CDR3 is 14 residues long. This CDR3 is CASSHDATHYGYTF. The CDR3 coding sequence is TGTGCCAGCAGTCATGACGCAACTCACTATGGCTACACCTTC. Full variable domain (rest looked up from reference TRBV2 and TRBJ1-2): EPEVTQTPSHQVTQMGQEVILRCVPISNHLYFYWYRQILGQKVEFLVSFYNNEISEKSEIFDDQFSVERPDGSNFTLKIRSTKLEDSAMYFCASSHDATHYGYTFGSGTRLTVV.

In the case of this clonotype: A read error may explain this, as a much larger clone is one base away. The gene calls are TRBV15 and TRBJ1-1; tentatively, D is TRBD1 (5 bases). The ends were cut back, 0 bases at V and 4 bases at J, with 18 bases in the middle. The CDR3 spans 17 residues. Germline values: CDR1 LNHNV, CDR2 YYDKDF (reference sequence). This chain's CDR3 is CATSRDLQGQSGTEAFF. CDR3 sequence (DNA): TGTGCCACCAGCAGAGACCTTCAAGGACAATCGGGCACTGAAGCTTTCTTT.

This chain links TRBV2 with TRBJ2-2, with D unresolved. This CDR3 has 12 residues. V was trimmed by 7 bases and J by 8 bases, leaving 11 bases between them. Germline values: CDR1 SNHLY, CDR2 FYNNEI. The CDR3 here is CASNYVSGELFF. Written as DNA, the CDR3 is TGTGCCAGCAACTACGTTTCTGGGGAGCTGTTTTTT.

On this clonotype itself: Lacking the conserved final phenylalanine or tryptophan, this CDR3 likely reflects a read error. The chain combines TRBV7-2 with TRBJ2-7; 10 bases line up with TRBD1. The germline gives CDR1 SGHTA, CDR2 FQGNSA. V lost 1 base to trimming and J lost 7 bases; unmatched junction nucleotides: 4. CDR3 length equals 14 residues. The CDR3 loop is CASSLGTGGLEQYL. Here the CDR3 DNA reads TGTGCCAGCAGCTTAGGGACAGGGGGTTTGGAGCAGTACCTC.

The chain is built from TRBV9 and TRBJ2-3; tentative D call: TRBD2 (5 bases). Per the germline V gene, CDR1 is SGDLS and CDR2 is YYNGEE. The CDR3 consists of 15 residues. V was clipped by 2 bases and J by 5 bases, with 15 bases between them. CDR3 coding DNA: TGTGCCAGCAGCGTTCTAGCCCGCAATGGAGATACGCAGTATTTT. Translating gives CASSVLARNGDTQYF.

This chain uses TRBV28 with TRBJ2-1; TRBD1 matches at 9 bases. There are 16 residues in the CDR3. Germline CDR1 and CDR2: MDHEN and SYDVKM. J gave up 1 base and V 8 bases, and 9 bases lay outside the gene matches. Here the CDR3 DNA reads TGTGCCAGCTTAGAACCGGGACAGGGATCCTACAATGAGCAGTTCTTC. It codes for CASLEPGQGSYNEQFF. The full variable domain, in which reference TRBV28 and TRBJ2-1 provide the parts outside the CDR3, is DVKVTQSSRYLVKRTGEKVFLECVQDMDHENMFWYRQDPGLGLRLIYFSYDVKMKEKGDIPEGYSVSREKKERFSLILESASTNQTSMYLCASLEPGQGSYNEQFFGPGTRLTVL.

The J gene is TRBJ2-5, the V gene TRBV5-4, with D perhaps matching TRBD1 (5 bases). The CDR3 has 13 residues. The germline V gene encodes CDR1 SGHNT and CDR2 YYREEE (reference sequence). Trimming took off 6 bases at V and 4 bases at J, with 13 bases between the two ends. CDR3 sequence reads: CASIPQGRETQYF. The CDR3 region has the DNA TGTGCCAGCATCCCGCAGGGCCGAGAGACCCAGTACTTC.

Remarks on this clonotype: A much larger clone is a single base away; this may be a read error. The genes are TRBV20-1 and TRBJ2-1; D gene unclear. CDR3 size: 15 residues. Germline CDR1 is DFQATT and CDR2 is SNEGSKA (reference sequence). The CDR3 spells CSAISFGQTYNGQFF. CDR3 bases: TGCAGTGCTATCAGCTTCGGGCAAACATACAATGGGCAGTTCTTC.

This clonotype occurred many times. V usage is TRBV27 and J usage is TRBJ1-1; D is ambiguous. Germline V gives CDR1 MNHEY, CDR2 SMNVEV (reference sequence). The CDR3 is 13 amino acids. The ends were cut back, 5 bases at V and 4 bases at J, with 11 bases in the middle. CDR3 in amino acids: CASSIGLVTEAFF. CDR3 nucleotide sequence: TGTGCCAGCAGTATCGGACTGGTCACTGAAGCTTTCTTT.

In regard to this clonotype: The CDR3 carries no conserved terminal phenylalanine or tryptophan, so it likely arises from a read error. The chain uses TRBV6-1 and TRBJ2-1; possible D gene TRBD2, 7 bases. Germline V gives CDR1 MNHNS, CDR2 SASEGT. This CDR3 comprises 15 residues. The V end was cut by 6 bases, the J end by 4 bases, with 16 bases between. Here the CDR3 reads CASSSLGGGYNEQFL. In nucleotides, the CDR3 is TGTGCCAGCAGCTCCCTAGGGGGGGGTTACAATGAGCAGTTCTTA.

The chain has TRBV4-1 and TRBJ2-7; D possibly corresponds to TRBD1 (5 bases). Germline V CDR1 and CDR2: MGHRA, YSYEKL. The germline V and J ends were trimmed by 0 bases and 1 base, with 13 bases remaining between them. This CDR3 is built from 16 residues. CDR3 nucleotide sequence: TGCGCCAGCAGCCAAGATCGGCAGGGAACGTCCTACGAGCAGTACTTC. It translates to CASSQDRQGTSYEQYF.

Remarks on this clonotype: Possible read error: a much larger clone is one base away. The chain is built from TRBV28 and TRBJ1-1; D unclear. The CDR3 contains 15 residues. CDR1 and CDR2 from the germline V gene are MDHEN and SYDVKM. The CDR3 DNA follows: TGTGCCAGCAGTCCGCCGGAAACAATGAACACTAAAGCTTTCTTT. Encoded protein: CASSPPETMNTKAFF.

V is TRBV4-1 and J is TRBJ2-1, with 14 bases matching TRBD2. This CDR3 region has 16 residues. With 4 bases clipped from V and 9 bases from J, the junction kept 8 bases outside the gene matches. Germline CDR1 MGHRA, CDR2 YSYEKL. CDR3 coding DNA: TGCGCCAGCAGCCCGGGACTAGCGGGAGTAGCCGGTGAGCAGTTCTTC. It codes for CASSPGLAGVAGEQFF.

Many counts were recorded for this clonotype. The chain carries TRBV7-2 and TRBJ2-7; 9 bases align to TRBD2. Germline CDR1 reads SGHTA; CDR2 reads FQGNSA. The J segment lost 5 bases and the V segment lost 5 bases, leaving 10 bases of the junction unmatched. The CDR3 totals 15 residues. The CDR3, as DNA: TGTGCCAGCAGCCCCCGCCCAATAGCGGGAGACGAGCAGTACTTC. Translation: CASSPRPIAGDEQYF. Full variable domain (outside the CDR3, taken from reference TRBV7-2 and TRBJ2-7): GAGVSQSPSNKVTEKGKDVELRCDPISGHTALYWYRQSLGQGLEFLIYFQGNSAPDKSGLPSDRFSAERTGGSVSTLTIQRTQQEDSAVYLCASSPRPIAGDEQYFGPGTRLTVT.

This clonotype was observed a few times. The CDR3 reads CSVEVGQGYNEQFF. CDR3 DNA: TGCAGCGTTGAAGTAGGACAGGGATACAATGAGCAGTTCTTC. The V gene is TRBV29-1, the J gene TRBJ2-1, with 8 bases fitting TRBD1. CDR1 and CDR2 from the germline V gene are SQVTM and ANQGSEA. This CDR3 region has 14 residues. Trimming at V came to 1 base and at J to 4 bases, leaving 3 bases not matched to a gene.

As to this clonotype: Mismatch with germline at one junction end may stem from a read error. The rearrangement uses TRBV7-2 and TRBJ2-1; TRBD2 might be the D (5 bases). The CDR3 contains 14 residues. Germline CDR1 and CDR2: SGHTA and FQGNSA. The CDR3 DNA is TGTGCCAGCAGCTTAGGGACTTTCGGGCCTTTTTATGTCTTC. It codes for CASSLGTFGPFYVF.

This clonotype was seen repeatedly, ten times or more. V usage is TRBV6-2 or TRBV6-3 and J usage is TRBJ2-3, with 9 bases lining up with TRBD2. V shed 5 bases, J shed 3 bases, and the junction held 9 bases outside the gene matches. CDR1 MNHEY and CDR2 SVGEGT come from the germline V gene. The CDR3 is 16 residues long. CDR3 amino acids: CASSGRAGGGTDTQYF. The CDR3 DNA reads TGTGCCAGCAGTGGCCGAGCGGGAGGAGGAACAGATACGCAGTATTTT.

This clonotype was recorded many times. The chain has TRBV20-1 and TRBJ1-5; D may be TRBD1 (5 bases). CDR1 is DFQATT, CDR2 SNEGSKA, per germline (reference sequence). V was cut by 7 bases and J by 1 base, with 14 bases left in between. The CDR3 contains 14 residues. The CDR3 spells CSGNPAGSNQPQHF. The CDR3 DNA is TGCAGTGGGAATCCGGCAGGGAGCAATCAGCCCCAGCATTTT.

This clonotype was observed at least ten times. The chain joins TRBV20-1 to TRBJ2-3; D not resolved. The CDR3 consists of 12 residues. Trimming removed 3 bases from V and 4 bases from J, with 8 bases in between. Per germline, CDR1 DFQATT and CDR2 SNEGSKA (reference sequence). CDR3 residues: CSARGRADTQYF. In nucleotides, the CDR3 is TGCAGTGCTAGGGGCCGAGCAGATACGCAGTATTTT.

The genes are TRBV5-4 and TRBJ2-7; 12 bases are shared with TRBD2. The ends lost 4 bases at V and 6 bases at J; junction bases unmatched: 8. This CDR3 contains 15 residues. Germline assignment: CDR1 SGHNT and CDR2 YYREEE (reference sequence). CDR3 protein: CASSQPTSGSSEQYF. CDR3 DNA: TGTGCCAGCAGCCAACCGACTAGCGGGAGTTCCGAGCAGTACTTC.

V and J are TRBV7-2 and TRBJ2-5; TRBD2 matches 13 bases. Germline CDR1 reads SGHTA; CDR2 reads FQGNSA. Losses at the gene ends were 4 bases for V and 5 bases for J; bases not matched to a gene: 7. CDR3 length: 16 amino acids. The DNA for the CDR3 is TGTGCCAGCAGCTCCCGGACTAGCGGGAGTGCTGAGACCCAGTACTTC. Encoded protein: CASSSRTSGSAETQYF.

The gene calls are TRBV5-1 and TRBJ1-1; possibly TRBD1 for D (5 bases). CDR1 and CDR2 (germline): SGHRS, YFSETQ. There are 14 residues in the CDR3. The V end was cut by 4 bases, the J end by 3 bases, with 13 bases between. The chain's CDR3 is CASSINGGYTEAFF. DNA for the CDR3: TGCGCCAGCAGCATAAACGGGGGTTACACTGAAGCTTTCTTT.